This TCR beta chain was sequenced for a study of cytomegalovirus exposure and HLA in healthy donors. Study summary: Earlier sequencing of about 179 million T cells yielded under 120 million unique TCR beta sequences.

Overall study findings and caveats: Rarity held for most TCR sequences, but there were some public TCRs that occurred in many donors. An ancestry cluster, one associated with Asian ancestry, reportedly showed fewer N-insertions than the roughly 670-donor mean in a later analysis.

PCR employed 60 Vbeta and 13 Jbeta primers. TCRdb's copy holds only in-frame clones and misses some; the assay was immunoSEQ multiplex PCR. The sample records about 140,000 clones, 60% to 85% being singletons. Concerning this clone: The target antigen is unknown.

The sequence derives from a man aged 18-30 years in good health and CMV-seronegative. Material for sequencing was PBMCs.

This CDR3 is CASSLGDRGGQPQHF. Here the CDR3 DNA reads TGTGCCAGCAGCCTGGGCGACAGGGGTGGACAGCCCCAGCATTTT. The V call is TRBV5-8, the J call TRBJ1-5, with 8 positions matching TRBD1. Trimming took 4 bases from V and 7 from J; bases not matched to a gene: 10. Germline lookup yields CDR1 SGHTS and CDR2 YDEGEE. The CDR3 is 15 residues long. Combining the CDR3 with reference TRBV5-8 and TRBJ1-5 gives the whole variable domain EAGVTQSPTHLIKTRGQQATLRCSPISGHTSVYWYQQALGLGLQFLLWYDEGEERNRGNFPPRFSGRQFPNYSSELNVNALELEDSALYLCASSLGDRGGQPQHFGDGTRLSIL.